This is a list of T cell receptor delta chains from one sample in a study of Vδ1+ human thymocytes. TCRdb reprocessed the multiplex PCR reads using CATT. The sample records around 76,000 delta-chain clones, about 30% being singletons. The sequencing input was Vdelta1+ gamma-delta thymocytes from the thymus. These receptors all come from a boy in the first two years of life who had congenital heart surgery. Each CDR3 is given with its conserved first and last residue. The D gene is left open where the match is weak. Only part of the rows carry a size: once, few, many, or a class if the clone is expanded.

clone_size j_call v_call d_call cdr3_length cdr3_nt cdr3_aa
- TRDJ1 TRDV1 - 23 TGTGCTCTTGGGGTTCCCCACTTCCTACGGACGCCGGCACACACGGGGGATACCCTCTGGCTCATCTTT CALGVPHFLRTPAHTGDTLWLIF
few TRDJ1 TRDV1 - 18 TGTGCTCTTGGGGAATTTTCGCCGATGATGGTCCTCACCCGGTCACTCATCTTT CALGEFSPMMVLTRSLIF
- TRDJ1 TRDV1 - 17 TGTGCTCTTGAAATAAAGAGTCCTAGTCTGGACACCGATAAACTCATCTTT CALEIKSPSLDTDKLIF
few TRDJ1 TRDV1 TRDD3 17 TGTGCTCTCATAACTACTGGGGGATTACCCTACACCGATAAACTCATCTTT CALITTGGLPYTDKLIF
few TRDJ1 TRDV1 TRDD3 18 TGTGCTCTTGGTCTCCGTCTTTGGGGGATACAGTGCACCGATAAACTCATCTTT CALGLRLWGIQCTDKLIF
- TRDJ1 TRDV1 - 16 TGTGCTCTTGGTTTCCGTCCGTGTGGACCCACCGATAAACTCATCTTT CALGFRPCGPTDKLIF
few TRDJ1 TRDV1 TRDD3 21 TGTGCTCTTGGGGAATGTAACCGGTGCTGGGGGAGGCCTGTAGGCACCGATAAACTCATCTTT CALGECNRCWGRPVGTDKLIF
- TRDJ1 TRDV1 TRDD3 18 TGTGCTCTTGGGGAACAATATCGGGGGATACTTTACACCGATAAACTCATCTTT CALGEQYRGILYTDKLIF
- TRDJ1 TRDV1 - 18 TGTGCTCTTGGGGAACTTTCAGGGTCACCGTACAGGACCGATAAACTCATCTTT CALGELSGSPYRTDKLIF
- TRDJ1 TRDV1 TRDD3 21 TGTGCTCTTGGGAAGCTCCTCCTCGGGGGATCCCACCCCCCTGACACCGATAAACTCATCTTT CALGKLLLGGSHPPDTDKLIF
- TRDJ1 TRDV1 - 17 TGTGCTCTTGGGGACACTTATCGTGTGAAATGGCAGGATAAACTCATCTTT CALGDTYRVKWQDKLIF
- TRDJ1 TRDV1 - 25 TGTGCTCTTGGGGACCAGGGGGCTTCCTACTTCTCCTTTACTGGGGGCCTAAGGTACACCGATAAACTCATCTTT CALGDQGASYFSFTGGLRYTDKLIF
- TRDJ1 TRDV1 - 18 TGTGCTCTTGGGGAACTAAGGCCGTATCCCTGTGCAACCGATAAACTCATCTTT CALGELRPYPCATDKLIF
few TRDJ1 TRDV1 TRDD3 21 TGTGCTCTTGGGGAACTATTTTTCGTTACTGGGGGCGATAGTATGACCGATAAACTCATCTTT CALGELFFVTGGDSMTDKLIF
- TRDJ1 TRDV1 TRDD2 18 TGTGCTCTTGGGGTTTTTCCTACGTGGGTACGACACACCGATAAACTCATCTTT CALGVFPTWVRHTDKLIF
- TRDJ1 TRDV1 TRDD3 21 TGTGCTCTTGGGGAACTAGGTCAGTCAACGTACCTGGGGGACAACACCGATAAACTCATCTTT CALGELGQSTYLGDNTDKLIF
few TRDJ1 TRDV1 TRDD3 26 TGTGCTCTTGGGGAATCCCCGCCCCAACCTTTCGTATTACTGGGGACCCCGGTGGGGTACACCGATAAACTCATCTTT CALGESPPQPFVLLGTPVGYTDKLIF
few TRDJ1 TRDV1 TRDD3 21 TGTGCTCTTGGGGCTATTCCTCTTACTGGGGGATACGGGGTATACACCGATAAACTCATCTTT CALGAIPLTGGYGVYTDKLIF
few TRDJ1 TRDV1 - 21 TGTGCTCTTGGGGACTCCGCCTTCCTACAGCCGGGGGATACCGGCACCGATAAACTCATCTTT CALGDSAFLQPGDTGTDKLIF
- TRDJ2 TRDV2 TRDD3 18 TGTGCCTGTACCCAAATAGGGCTGCTGGGGGAAGAGGGAGCACAACTCTTCTTT CACTQIGLLGEEGAQLFF
- TRDJ1 TRDV2 - 15 TGTGCCTGTGACACTCTGGGGATTTACACCGATAAACTCATATTT CACDTLGIYTDKLIF
- TRDJ1 TRDV1 TRDD3 22 TGTGCTCTTGGGGAACTCCCCCCCCTCGACTGGGGGCCTAACGTGTACACCGATAAACTCATCTTT CALGELPPLDWGPNVYTDKLIF
few TRDJ1 TRDV1 - 21 TGTGCTCTTGGGGAACTAGACCTACGGCCCAGACAGCTGGGCGGCCCCGATAAACTCATCTTT CALGELDLRPRQLGGPDKLIF
- TRDJ1 TRDV1 - 18 TGTGCTCTTGGCCGAACAGACGGTAAACTTCGGTACACCGATAAACTCATCTTT CALGRTDGKLRYTDKLIF
- TRDJ1 TRDV1 TRDD3 22 TGTGCTCTTGGGGACCATCCTACACCGTACTGGGGGATACGCCCGTACACCGATAAACTCATCTTT CALGDHPTPYWGIRPYTDKLIF
- TRDJ3 TRDV2 TRDD3 22 TGTGCCTGCGGGTACTGGGGGATACGTTTAGTCTATCTTCCCTGGGACACCCGACAGATGTTTTTC CACGYWGIRLVYLPWDTRQMFF
- TRDJ1 TRDV1 TRDD2 18 TGTGCTCTTGGGGAACCCGGCCTTCCTAGGCCCGATACGTACAAACTCATCTTT CALGEPGLPRPDTYKLIF
- TRDJ1 TRDV1 - 20 TGTGCTCTTGGGGACCGATGGATCGGGGGGAACCTCTCATCCACCGATAAACTCATCTTT CALGDRWIGGNLSSTDKLIF